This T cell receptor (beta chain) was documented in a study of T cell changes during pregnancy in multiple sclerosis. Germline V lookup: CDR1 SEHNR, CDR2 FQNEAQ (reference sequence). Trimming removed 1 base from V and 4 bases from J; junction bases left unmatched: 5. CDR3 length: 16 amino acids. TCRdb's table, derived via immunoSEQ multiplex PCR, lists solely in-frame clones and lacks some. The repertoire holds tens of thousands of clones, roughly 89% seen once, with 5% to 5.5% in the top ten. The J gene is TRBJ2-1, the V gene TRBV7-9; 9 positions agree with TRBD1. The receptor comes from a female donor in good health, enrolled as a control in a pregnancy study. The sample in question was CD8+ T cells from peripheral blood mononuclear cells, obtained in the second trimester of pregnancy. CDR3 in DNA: TGTGCCAGCAGCTTAGAAACAGGGGGCTCATACAATGAGCAGTTCTTC. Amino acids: CASSLETGGSYNEQFF.